One sample yielded the 15 T cell receptor beta chains listed below, sequenced in a study of cytomegalovirus exposure and HLA in healthy donors. Amplification used 60 Vbeta primers and 13 Jbeta primers. Assay: immunoSEQ multiplex PCR; the TCRdb copy retains only in-frame clones and omits some. In the table there are 100,000 or so clones, approximately 80% of which are singletons. The source material was PBMCs. All receptors derive from a man aged 35 to 55 in good health and CMV-seropositive.

The V call is TRBV4-1, the J call TRBJ2-4; 8 bases align to TRBD1. Trimming removed 3 bases from V and 4 bases from J; junction bases left unmatched: 14. The CDR3 spans 18 residues. Germline assignment: CDR1 MGHRA and CDR2 YSYEKL. In nucleotides, the CDR3 is TGCGCCAGCAGCCACGACAGGGGTTATGGCTCCAAAAAAAACATTCAGTACTTC. Translating gives CASSHDRGYGSKKNIQYF.

The V call is TRBV9, the J call TRBJ2-3, with 9 bases aligning to TRBD2. Germline CDR1 and CDR2: SGDLS and YYNGEE. The length of the CDR3 is 17 residues. Losses at the gene ends were 6 bases for V and 6 bases for J; bases not matched to a gene: 17. The DNA for the CDR3 is TGTGCCAGCACCCCTCGGGCTAGCGGGGTCCTGGGGGATACGCAGTATTTT. This sequence encodes CASTPRASGVLGDTQYF.

This clone was recorded many times. This chain uses TRBV4-2 with TRBJ2-2, with D possibly matching TRBD2 (6 bases). CDR1 and CDR2 from the germline V gene are LGHNA and YNFKEQ. V lost 4 bases and J 6 bases, leaving 12 bases between the germline ends. The CDR3 extends over 14 amino acids. This CDR3 reads CASSRGTDPGELFF. For the CDR3, the DNA is TGTGCCAGCAGCCGTGGGACTGACCCCGGGGAGCTGTTTTTT.

J is TRBJ2-1 and V is TRBV15, with TRBD1 identical over 8 bases. From germline, CDR1 is LNHNV and CDR2 YYDKDF (reference sequence). Losses at the gene ends were 0 bases for V and 6 bases for J; bases not matched to a gene: 1. The CDR3 runs to 14 residues. As DNA, the CDR3 is TGTGCCACCAGCAGAGATCAGGGGGCCAATGAGCAGTTCTTC. This encodes CATSRDQGANEQFF.

The rearrangement uses TRBV7-2 and TRBJ1-6; a possible D gene is TRBD1 (5 bases). V was clipped by 7 bases and J by 6 bases, with 10 bases between them. The CDR3 totals 13 residues. In germline, CDR1 is SGHTA, CDR2 FQGNSA. The CDR3: CASTRQLNSPLHF. Written as DNA, the CDR3 is TGTGCCAGCACCAGACAGCTTAATTCACCCCTCCACTTT.

This sequence joins TRBV6-1 and TRBJ1-5; a possible D gene is TRBD1 (6 bases). This CDR3 has 14 residues. V was trimmed by 5 bases and J by 7 bases, leaving 15 bases between them. Germline V CDR1 and CDR2: MNHNS, SASEGT. CDR3 nucleotides: TGTGCCAGCAGTTTACACTTGCAGGGGCAGCCCCAGCATTTT. Its translation is CASSLHLQGQPQHF.

This chain uses TRBV7-3 with TRBJ2-7, with TRBD1 matching over 8 bases. In germline, CDR1 is SGHTA, CDR2 FQGTGA. The CDR3 is made up of 13 amino acids. J gave up 6 bases and V 5 bases, and 6 bases lay outside the gene matches. In DNA form, the CDR3 reads TGTGCCAGCAGCGTGGACAGGGACGGCGAGCAGTACTTC. It translates to CASSVDRDGEQYF.

This clone was counted once. The rearrangement uses TRBV28 and TRBJ1-3; D may be TRBD1 (5 bases). Germline CDR1 MDHEN, CDR2 SYDVKM. This CDR3 contains 15 residues. The ends were cut back, 5 bases at V and 3 bases at J, with 14 bases in the middle. CDR3 sequence (DNA): TGTGCCAGCAGTCCACCAGGGTCGGGTGGAAACACCATATATTTT. Protein sequence: CASSPPGSGGNTIYF.

J is TRBJ2-4 and V is TRBV2; 13 nucleotides match TRBD2. Germline trimming cut 6 bases from V and 0 bases from J; bases unmatched to any gene: 11. Germline CDR1 and CDR2: SNHLY and FYNNEI. The CDR3 has 19 residues. The DNA of the CDR3 is TGTGCCAGCAGCGCCGGGACTAGCGGGGAATCGCTAGCCAAAAACATTCAGTACTTC. Its protein product is CASSAGTSGESLAKNIQYF.

The V call is TRBV7-2, the J call TRBJ2-7; 9 bases are a match to TRBD2. Germline CDR1 reads SGHTA; CDR2 reads FQGNSA. V lost 0 bases, J lost 2 bases, and 2 bases stayed unmatched. This CDR3 has 15 amino acids. The CDR3 nucleotides read TGTGCCAGCAGCTTAGCCCTAGCGGGGCCCTACGAGCAGTACTTC. The encoded protein is CASSLALAGPYEQYF.

This chain connects TRBV11-3 to TRBJ2-2; D perhaps matches TRBD1 (5 bases). The CDR3 totals 14 residues. Looked up from germline, CDR1 is SGHNT and CDR2 is YENEEA. Trimming cost V 0 bases and J 5 bases, with 7 bases left between them. This CDR3 reads CASSLDRATGELFF. The DNA of the CDR3 is TGTGCCAGCAGCTTAGACAGGGCTACCGGGGAGCTGTTTTTT.

A remark on this clone: Its ends do not fully match the called genes, so a read error is possible. The chain uses TRBV6-6 and TRBJ2-4, with D possibly matching TRBD2 (5 bases). This CDR3 has 14 residues. Per germline, CDR1 MNHNY and CDR2 SVGAGI (reference sequence). The CDR3: CASKSAGAKNSQYF. The CDR3 DNA is TGTGCCAGTAAATCGGCGGGTGCCAAAAACAGTCAGTACTTC.

A note on this clone: An end of the junction does not agree with germline; a read error may underlie this. The V call is TRBV7-9, the J call TRBJ2-7; possible D gene TRBD2, 6 bases. The CDR3 loop spans 17 amino acids. Germline CDR1 is SEHNR and CDR2 is FQNEAQ (reference sequence). As DNA, the CDR3 is TGTTCCAGCAGCGATCCATTCGGCGGGGCTAGCTCCTACGAGCAGTACTTC. Its protein product is CSSSDPFGGASSYEQYF.

CDR3: CASSGASGAFETQYF. CDR3 DNA: TGTGCCAGCAGTGGGGCTAGCGGGGCCTTCGAGACCCAGTACTTC. The chain uses TRBV6-1 and TRBJ2-5; 9 nucleotides line up with TRBD2. This CDR3 is 15 amino acids long. The ends lost 4 bases at V and 5 bases at J; junction bases unmatched: 8. The V gene's germline CDR1 is MNHNS and CDR2 SASEGT.

The chain has TRBV7-6 and TRBJ2-3, with TRBD2 matching 7 bases. The V gene's germline CDR1 is SGHVS and CDR2 FNYEAQ. The CDR3 covers 17 residues. V trimming: 4 bases; J trimming: 0 bases; junction bases outside the gene matches: 10. This chain's CDR3 is CASSWGGRAGSTDTQYF. The CDR3 DNA sequence: TGTGCCAGCAGCTGGGGGGGAAGAGCGGGAAGCACAGATACGCAGTATTTT. The whole variable domain, filled in from reference TRBV7-6 and TRBJ2-3, reads GAGVSQSPRYKVTKRGQDVALRCDPISGHVSLYWYRQALGQGPEFLTYFNYEAQQDKSGLPNDRFSAERPEGSISTLTIQRTEQRDSAMYRCASSWGGRAGSTDTQYFGPGTRLTVL.